The TCR beta chain under discussion was sequenced for a study of blood T cell repertoires in COVID-19. Germline CDR1 and CDR2: SGHTA and FQGTGA. The CDR3 is made up of 13 amino acids. V was clipped by 3 bases and J by 6 bases, with 11 bases between them. TCRdb's copy holds only in-frame clones and misses some; the assay was immunoSEQ multiplex PCR. The data contain about 210,000 clones, about 84% of them seen just once; the ten biggest clones take up around 6%. Specimen: PBMCs or T cells enriched from blood (not recorded which). The receptor was derived from a man in his forties with acute COVID-19. The chain is built from TRBV7-3 and TRBJ1-2; D is undetermined. DNA of the CDR3: TGTGCCAGCAGCTTTGGGTTAGAGGATGGCTACACCTTC. Its protein product is CASSFGLEDGYTF. Based on the CDR3 plus reference TRBV7-3 and TRBJ1-2, the full variable domain is GAGVSQTPSNKVTEKGKYVELRCDPISGHTALYWYRQSLGQGPEFLIYFQGTGAADDSGLPNDRFFAVRPEGSVSTLKIQRTERGDSAVYLCASSFGLEDGYTFGSGTRLTVV.